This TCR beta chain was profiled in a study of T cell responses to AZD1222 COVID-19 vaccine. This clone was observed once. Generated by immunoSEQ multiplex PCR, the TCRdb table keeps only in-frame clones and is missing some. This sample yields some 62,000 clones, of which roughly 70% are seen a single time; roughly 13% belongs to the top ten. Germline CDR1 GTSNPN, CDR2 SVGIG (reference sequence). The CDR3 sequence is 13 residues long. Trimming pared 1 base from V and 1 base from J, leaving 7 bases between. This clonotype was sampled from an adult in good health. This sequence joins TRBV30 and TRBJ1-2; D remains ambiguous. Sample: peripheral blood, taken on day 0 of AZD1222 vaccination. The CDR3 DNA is TGTGCCTGGAGTGAGGGTCATAACTATGGCTACACCTTC. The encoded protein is CAWSEGHNYGYTF.